The entry below describes one TCR beta chain. In the study's own analysis: Reference gene primers were amplified, and this amplification served to estimate nucleated cell counts. Generated by immunoSEQ multiplex PCR, the TCRdb table keeps only in-frame clones and is missing some. The V and J calls and clone size were taken over from that table, and D and trimming were inferred from the DNA. The sample contains around 100,000 clones, roughly 90% of which appear only once. This sample was taken from a study of blood T cell repertoires in COVID-19. Whole-study context: Researchers got acute and convalescent COVID-19 samples from the United States, Italy and Spain. In each case, the material was cDNA or gDNA derived from T cells, B-cell-depleted T cells, or PBMCs.

Sequencing was performed on peripheral blood. This receptor was identified in a woman of 80 years or more in a cohort sampled during active COVID-19.

CDR3 loop: CASSVGSGAYNEQFF. CDR3 nucleotide sequence: TGTGCCAGCAGCGTAGGTAGCGGGGCCTACAATGAGCAGTTCTTC. The rearrangement links TRBV9 to TRBJ2-1, with TRBD2 matching 8 bases. The CDR3 runs 15 residues. Looked up from germline, CDR1 is SGDLS and CDR2 is YYNGEE. V lost 0 bases and J lost 2; bases outside the gene matches: 1.